The clone carrying this T cell receptor (beta chain) was observed a few times. Its specificity is unknown. The sample comes from a study of shared clonotypes between healthy human individuals. Regarding the study as a whole: The diversity represented, both genetic and in exposure history, was limited by few donors.

Clones were read by immunoSEQ multiplex PCR, and TCRdb kept only the in-frame ones, dropping some. The sample records 850,000 to 1,200,000 clones, around 76% being singletons. Trimming cost V 2 bases and J 5 bases, with 18 bases left between them. The CDR3 length is 17 residues. Per the germline V gene, CDR1 is LNHDA and CDR2 is SQIVND (reference sequence). The donor population consisted of healthy HIV-negative adults with no recent acute infections or vaccinations. The chain employs TRBV19 and TRBJ2-2; the D gene is possibly TRBD1 (8 bases). The material sequenced was memory CD4+ T cells sorted from blood. The subset is: CD45RA-negative fraction. This clonotype was sampled from a man aged 18 to 29 in good health. The CDR3 bases are TGTGCCAGTAGTATAACCCCCCACAGGGGGGGGACCGGGGAGCTGTTTTTT. This encodes CASSITPHRGGTGELFF.